This entry describes one TCR beta chain. This specimen comes from a study of T cell changes during pregnancy in multiple sclerosis. V lost 3 bases and J 1 base, leaving 18 bases between the germline ends. Germline CDR1 reads SGHVS; CDR2 reads FNYEAQ. The CDR3 spans 17 residues. The repertoire was sequenced with immunoSEQ multiplex PCR; TCRdb's copy has only in-frame clones and lacks some. The table has tens of thousands of clones, about 93% seen once. The rearrangement links TRBV7-6 to TRBJ1-2; D is unclear. This sequence was found in a female donor with multiple sclerosis, enrolled in a pregnancy study. Sequencing used CD8+ T cells from peripheral blood mononuclear cells, obtained after pregnancy. The CDR3 protein is CASSLWVPEENNYGYTF. The CDR3 nucleotides read TGTGCCAGCAGCTTGTGGGTGCCCGAGGAGAATAACTATGGCTACACCTTC.